This is a list of T cell receptor beta chains from one sample in a study of blood T cell repertoires in COVID-19. Assay used: immunoSEQ multiplex PCR; TCRdb lists only in-frame clones, some missing. This sample has roughly 72,000 clones, with 80% found just once. The material sequenced was peripheral blood. Receptors originate from a man aged 65 to 85 who had recovered from COVID-19. Each CDR3 is given with its conserved first and last residue. Fields, in order: J gene, V gene, D gene, clone size, CDR3 protein, CDR3 DNA. The D gene is left open where the match is weak. Clone size is given for some rows only: seen once, a few or many times, or a class if the clone is expanded.

J gene: TRBJ2-5
V gene: TRBV30
D gene: TRBD2
clone size: .
CDR3 protein: CAWSGHSGSETQYF
CDR3 DNA: TGTGCCTGGAGTGGGCATAGCGGGAGCGAGACCCAGTACTTC

J gene: TRBJ2-7
V gene: TRBV5-1
D gene: .
clone size: .
CDR3 protein: CASSDQGGYEQYF
CDR3 DNA: TGCGCCAGCAGCGATCAAGGCGGATACGAGCAGTACTTC

J gene: TRBJ1-1
V gene: TRBV7-8
D gene: TRBD1
clone size: .
CDR3 protein: CASSPRGQRTKSHPFF
CDR3 DNA: TGTGCCAGCAGCCCAAGGGGACAGCGAACTAAGAGCCACCCTTTCTTT

J gene: TRBJ2-5
V gene: TRBV11-3
D gene: .
clone size: .
CDR3 protein: CASSSSGETAQETQYF
CDR3 DNA: TGTGCCAGCAGCTCTTCTGGAGAAACTGCCCAAGAGACCCAGTACTTC

J gene: TRBJ2-7
V gene: TRBV13
D gene: TRBD2
clone size: .
CDR3 protein: CASSLRQRGAYEQYF
CDR3 DNA: TGTGCCAGCAGCCTAAGACAGCGGGGGGCCTACGAGCAGTACTTC

J gene: TRBJ1-2
V gene: TRBV9
D gene: .
clone size: .
CDR3 protein: CASSVDSNYGYTF
CDR3 DNA: TGTGCCAGCAGCGTGGACAGCAACTATGGCTACACCTTC

J gene: TRBJ2-3
V gene: TRBV6-1
D gene: TRBD2
clone size: .
CDR3 protein: CASSAGLAGYTDTQYF
CDR3 DNA: TGTGCCAGCAGTGCTGGACTAGCGGGGTACACAGATACGCAGTATTTT

J gene: TRBJ1-1
V gene: TRBV19
D gene: TRBD1
clone size: few
CDR3 protein: CASSIAAGGNTEAFF
CDR3 DNA: TGTGCCAGTAGTATAGCGGCAGGGGGGAACACTGAAGCTTTCTTT

J gene: TRBJ2-5
V gene: TRBV27
D gene: .
clone size: .
CDR3 protein: CASSPRSLNWGDGTQYF
CDR3 DNA: TGTGCCAGCAGTCCGCGGTCACTTAACTGGGGCGATGGGACCCAGTACTTC

J gene: TRBJ2-1
V gene: TRBV6-1
D gene: .
clone size: .
CDR3 protein: CASSEAGSENEQFF
CDR3 DNA: TGTGCCAGCAGTGAAGCGGGGAGCGAGAATGAGCAGTTCTTC

J gene: TRBJ1-5
V gene: TRBV10-3
D gene: .
clone size: .
CDR3 protein: CAINMERGGQPQHF
CDR3 DNA: TGTGCCATCAACATGGAGCGTGGGGGCCAGCCCCAGCATTTT

J gene: TRBJ1-5
V gene: TRBV28
D gene: .
clone size: .
CDR3 protein: CASRGALSNQPQHF
CDR3 DNA: TGTGCCAGCCGGGGTGCATTGAGCAATCAGCCCCAGCATTTT

J gene: TRBJ2-5
V gene: TRBV6-2/TRBV6-3
D gene: .
clone size: .
CDR3 protein: CASSYGVRGRRWETQYF
CDR3 DNA: TGTGCCAGCAGTTACGGTGTCAGGGGCCGACGATGGGAGACCCAGTACTTC

J gene: TRBJ2-7
V gene: TRBV6-5
D gene: .
clone size: .
CDR3 protein: CASSYSAALWGEQYF
CDR3 DNA: TGTGCCAGCAGTTACTCAGCGGCACTCTGGGGCGAGCAGTACTTC

J gene: TRBJ2-6
V gene: TRBV7-6
D gene: .
clone size: .
CDR3 protein: CASSLAFGGSGANVLTF
CDR3 DNA: TGTGCCAGCAGCTTAGCGTTCGGGGGCTCTGGGGCCAACGTCCTGACTTTC

J gene: TRBJ2-2
V gene: TRBV28
D gene: TRBD2
clone size: .
CDR3 protein: CASSSDVAGGIYVSNTGELFF
CDR3 DNA: TGTGCCAGCAGTTCAGATGTAGCGGGAGGGATTTATGTGTCCAACACCGGGGAGCTGTTTTTT

J gene: TRBJ2-3
V gene: TRBV29-1
D gene: .
clone size: few
CDR3 protein: CSVDSRGRDTDTQYF
CDR3 DNA: TGCAGCGTTGACTCGAGAGGGAGAGACACAGATACGCAGTATTTT

J gene: TRBJ1-4
V gene: TRBV18
D gene: .
clone size: .
CDR3 protein: CASSPGQGEKLFF
CDR3 DNA: TGTGCCAGCTCACCGGGTCAGGGTGAAAAACTGTTTTTT

J gene: TRBJ1-1
V gene: TRBV30
D gene: TRBD1
clone size: .
CDR3 protein: CAWKDGTGLMNTEAFF
CDR3 DNA: TGTGCCTGGAAGGATGGGACAGGACTCATGAACACTGAAGCTTTCTTT

J gene: TRBJ1-2
V gene: TRBV7-2
D gene: TRBD1
clone size: .
CDR3 protein: CASSKGQAEEGYTF
CDR3 DNA: TGTGCCAGCAGCAAAGGACAGGCAGAGGAGGGCTACACCTTC

J gene: TRBJ2-6
V gene: TRBV7-8
D gene: TRBD1
clone size: .
CDR3 protein: CASSLRVLQGSGANVLTF
CDR3 DNA: TGTGCCAGCAGCCTAAGGGTCCTACAGGGGTCTGGGGCCAACGTCCTGACTTTC

J gene: TRBJ2-7
V gene: TRBV28
D gene: TRBD2
clone size: .
CDR3 protein: CASSRGLAGDTTYEQYF
CDR3 DNA: TGTGCCAGCAGTCGGGGACTAGCGGGAGACACTACCTACGAGCAGTACTTC

J gene: TRBJ1-6
V gene: TRBV28
D gene: .
clone size: .
CDR3 protein: CASRVTRTLSYNSPLHF
CDR3 DNA: TGTGCCAGCAGAGTGACACGCACTCTCTCCTATAATTCACCCCTCCACTTT

J gene: TRBJ2-5
V gene: TRBV5-5
D gene: TRBD2
clone size: .
CDR3 protein: CASSTISGFGETQYF
CDR3 DNA: TGTGCCAGCAGCACCATTAGCGGGTTTGGGGAGACCCAGTACTTC

J gene: TRBJ2-2
V gene: TRBV6-4
D gene: TRBD2
clone size: .
CDR3 protein: CASSDSYLAGERDTGELFF
CDR3 DNA: TGTGCCAGCAGTGACTCGTATCTAGCGGGAGAGAGGGACACCGGGGAGCTGTTTTTT

J gene: TRBJ2-1
V gene: TRBV7-9
D gene: TRBD2
clone size: .
CDR3 protein: CASSTSGRALNEQFF
CDR3 DNA: TGTGCCAGCAGCACTAGCGGGAGGGCCTTGAATGAGCAGTTCTTC

J gene: TRBJ1-4
V gene: TRBV25-1
D gene: .
clone size: .
CDR3 protein: CASSNHRKGNEKLFF
CDR3 DNA: TGTGCCAGCAGTAATCACAGGAAAGGGAATGAAAAACTGTTTTTT

J gene: TRBJ1-4
V gene: TRBV5-1
D gene: .
clone size: .
CDR3 protein: CASSSRGQGEKLFF
CDR3 DNA: TGCGCCAGCAGCTCCAGGGGCCAGGGAGAAAAACTGTTTTTT

J gene: TRBJ1-4
V gene: TRBV7-6
D gene: TRBD1
clone size: few
CDR3 protein: CASSLGPTGLGEKLFF
CDR3 DNA: TGTGCCAGCAGCTTAGGACCGACAGGGTTAGGTGAAAAACTGTTTTTT

J gene: TRBJ2-5
V gene: TRBV5-8
D gene: .
clone size: .
CDR3 protein: CASSLGGYMGETQYF
CDR3 DNA: TGTGCCAGCAGCTTGGGAGGGTACATGGGAGAGACCCAGTACTTC

J gene: TRBJ2-3
V gene: TRBV7-2
D gene: TRBD2
clone size: once
CDR3 protein: CASSFGLGAGGPDTQYF
CDR3 DNA: TGTGCCAGCAGCTTTGGGCTAGGAGCGGGGGGACCAGATACGCAGTATTTT

J gene: TRBJ1-1
V gene: TRBV2
D gene: .
clone size: .
CDR3 protein: CASRGLTAMNTEAFF
CDR3 DNA: TGTGCCAGCAGGGGACTGACGGCTATGAACACTGAAGCTTTCTTT

J gene: TRBJ2-7
V gene: TRBV7-2
D gene: TRBD1
clone size: .
CDR3 protein: CASSLRGQGPGLREQYF
CDR3 DNA: TGTGCCAGCAGCTTAAGGGGACAGGGGCCGGGGTTGAGGGAGCAGTACTTC

J gene: TRBJ1-4
V gene: TRBV15
D gene: TRBD1
clone size: .
CDR3 protein: CATRRDRGPTNEKLFF
CDR3 DNA: TGTGCCACCAGGAGGGACAGGGGGCCAACTAATGAAAAACTGTTTTTT

J gene: TRBJ2-7
V gene: TRBV10-3
D gene: .
clone size: .
CDR3 protein: CAISESFADYEQYF
CDR3 DNA: TGTGCCATCAGTGAGTCGTTTGCGGATTACGAGCAGTACTTC

J gene: TRBJ2-6
V gene: TRBV29-1
D gene: .
clone size: .
CDR3 protein: CSVVRDSGANVLTF
CDR3 DNA: TGCAGCGTTGTGAGGGACTCTGGGGCCAACGTCCTGACTTTC

J gene: TRBJ1-2
V gene: TRBV30
D gene: .
clone size: .
CDR3 protein: CAWSGPGEYGYTF
CDR3 DNA: TGTGCCTGGAGTGGCCCAGGGGAATATGGCTACACCTTC

J gene: TRBJ1-2
V gene: TRBV4-3
D gene: TRBD1
clone size: once
CDR3 protein: CASSQETGTLNYGYTF
CDR3 DNA: TGCGCCAGCAGCCAAGAGACAGGGACATTAAACTATGGCTACACCTTC

J gene: TRBJ2-4
V gene: TRBV7-9
D gene: TRBD2
clone size: few
CDR3 protein: CASSFSGRDIQYF
CDR3 DNA: TGTGCCAGCAGCTTTTCGGGGAGGGACATTCAGTACTTC

J gene: TRBJ1-2
V gene: TRBV11-3
D gene: .
clone size: few
CDR3 protein: CASSEGLQGYGYTF
CDR3 DNA: TGTGCCAGCAGCGAGGGATTACAGGGCTATGGCTACACCTTC

J gene: TRBJ2-7
V gene: TRBV3-1/TRBV3-2
D gene: TRBD2
clone size: .
CDR3 protein: CASSSASGRDYEQYF
CDR3 DNA: TGTGCCAGCAGTTCCGCTAGCGGGAGGGACTACGAGCAGTACTTC

J gene: TRBJ2-1
V gene: TRBV5-4
D gene: TRBD2
clone size: once
CDR3 protein: CASSPTGLADRNEQFF
CDR3 DNA: TGTGCCAGCAGCCCGACGGGGCTAGCGGATCGTAATGAGCAGTTCTTC

J gene: TRBJ1-1
V gene: TRBV19
D gene: .
clone size: .
CDR3 protein: CASRRGSGDTEAFF
CDR3 DNA: TGTGCCAGTAGACGGGGGTCTGGGGACACTGAAGCTTTCTTT

J gene: TRBJ2-7
V gene: TRBV20-1
D gene: TRBD2
clone size: .
CDR3 protein: CSASVLAGALYEQYF
CDR3 DNA: TGCAGTGCTAGTGTACTAGCGGGGGCGCTTTACGAGCAGTACTTC

J gene: TRBJ2-7
V gene: TRBV9
D gene: .
clone size: few
CDR3 protein: CASSVESGNEQYF
CDR3 DNA: TGTGCCAGCAGCGTAGAGTCAGGGAACGAGCAGTACTTC

J gene: TRBJ1-4
V gene: TRBV7-9
D gene: .
clone size: .
CDR3 protein: CASSPRATNEKLFF
CDR3 DNA: TGTGCCAGCAGCCCCCGGGCAACTAATGAAAAACTGTTTTTT

J gene: TRBJ2-2
V gene: TRBV7-2
D gene: .
clone size: .
CDR3 protein: CASSEGLFTGELFF
CDR3 DNA: TGTGCCAGCAGCGAGGGACTTTTCACCGGGGAGCTGTTTTTT

J gene: TRBJ2-1
V gene: TRBV29-1
D gene: TRBD2
clone size: .
CDR3 protein: CSVLGLAGVDEQFF
CDR3 DNA: TGCAGCGTTCTCGGACTAGCGGGGGTCGATGAGCAGTTCTTC

J gene: TRBJ2-5
V gene: TRBV5-1
D gene: .
clone size: .
CDR3 protein: CASSLAPNSQETQYF
CDR3 DNA: TGCGCCAGCAGCTTGGCCCCTAACAGTCAAGAGACCCAGTACTTC

J gene: TRBJ2-7
V gene: TRBV7-2
D gene: .
clone size: .
CDR3 protein: CASSGQTSSFYEQYF
CDR3 DNA: TGTGCCAGCAGCGGACAGACTAGCAGTTTCTACGAGCAGTACTTC

J gene: TRBJ1-4
V gene: TRBV6-5
D gene: TRBD1
clone size: .
CDR3 protein: CASRGQANEKLFF
CDR3 DNA: TGTGCCAGCAGGGGACAGGCTAATGAAAAACTGTTTTTT

J gene: TRBJ1-6
V gene: TRBV14
D gene: .
clone size: .
CDR3 protein: CASSQERGSTPLHF
CDR3 DNA: TGTGCCAGCAGCCAAGAAAGAGGGTCGACACCCCTCCACTTT

J gene: TRBJ2-1
V gene: TRBV7-9
D gene: .
clone size: .
CDR3 protein: CASSLVEQGSNEQFF
CDR3 DNA: TGTGCCAGCAGCTTAGTCGAACAGGGTAGCAATGAGCAGTTCTTC

J gene: TRBJ1-1
V gene: TRBV19
D gene: .
clone size: once
CDR3 protein: CASTYANRDHWNTEAFF
CDR3 DNA: TGTGCCAGTACTTATGCTAACAGGGACCATTGGAACACTGAAGCTTTCTTT

J gene: TRBJ2-7
V gene: TRBV6-2/TRBV6-3
D gene: .
clone size: once
CDR3 protein: CASSYGGFPPYEQYF
CDR3 DNA: TGTGCCAGCAGTTACGGGGGGTTTCCCCCCTACGAGCAGTACTTC

J gene: TRBJ2-3
V gene: TRBV6-5
D gene: TRBD1
clone size: .
CDR3 protein: CASSYIQGATDTQYF
CDR3 DNA: TGTGCCAGCAGTTACATCCAGGGGGCAACAGATACGCAGTATTTT

J gene: TRBJ2-5
V gene: TRBV5-1
D gene: .
clone size: few
CDR3 protein: CASSKQETQYF
CDR3 DNA: TGCGCCAGCAGCAAACAGGAGACCCAGTACTTC

J gene: TRBJ2-3
V gene: TRBV9
D gene: TRBD2
clone size: .
CDR3 protein: CASSEPLADTDTQYF
CDR3 DNA: TGTGCCAGCAGCGAACCACTAGCGGACACAGATACGCAGTATTTT